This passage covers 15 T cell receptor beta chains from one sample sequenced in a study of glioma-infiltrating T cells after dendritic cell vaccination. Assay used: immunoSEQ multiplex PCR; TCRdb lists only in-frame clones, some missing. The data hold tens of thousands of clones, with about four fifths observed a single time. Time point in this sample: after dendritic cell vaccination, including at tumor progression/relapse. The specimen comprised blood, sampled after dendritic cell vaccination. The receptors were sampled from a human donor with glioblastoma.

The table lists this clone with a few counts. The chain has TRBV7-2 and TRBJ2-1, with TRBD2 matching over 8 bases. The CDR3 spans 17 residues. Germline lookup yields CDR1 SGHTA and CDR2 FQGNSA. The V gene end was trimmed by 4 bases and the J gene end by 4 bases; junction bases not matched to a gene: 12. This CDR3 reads CASSSLGGRGGYNEQFF. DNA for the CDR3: TGTGCCAGCAGCTCCCTTGGGGGTCGGGGGGGGTACAATGAGCAGTTCTTC.

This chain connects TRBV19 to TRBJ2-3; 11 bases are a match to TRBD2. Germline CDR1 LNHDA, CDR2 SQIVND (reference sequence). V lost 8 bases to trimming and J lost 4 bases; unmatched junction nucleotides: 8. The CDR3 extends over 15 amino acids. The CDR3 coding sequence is TGTGCCAGTTTTCCGACTAGCGGGGTACCAGATACGCAGTATTTT. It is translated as CASFPTSGVPDTQYF.

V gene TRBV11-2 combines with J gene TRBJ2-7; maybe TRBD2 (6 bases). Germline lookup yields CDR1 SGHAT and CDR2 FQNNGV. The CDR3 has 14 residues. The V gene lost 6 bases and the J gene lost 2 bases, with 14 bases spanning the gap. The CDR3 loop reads CASSPGLTTYEQYF. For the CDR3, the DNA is TGTGCCAGCAGTCCGGGACTTACCACCTACGAGCAGTACTTC. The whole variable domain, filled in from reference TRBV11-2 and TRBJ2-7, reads EAGVAQSPRYKIIEKRQSVAFWCNPISGHATLYWYQQILGQGPKLLIQFQNNGVVDDSQLPKDRFSAERLKGVDSTLKIQPAKLEDSAVYLCASSPGLTTYEQYFGPGTRLTVT.

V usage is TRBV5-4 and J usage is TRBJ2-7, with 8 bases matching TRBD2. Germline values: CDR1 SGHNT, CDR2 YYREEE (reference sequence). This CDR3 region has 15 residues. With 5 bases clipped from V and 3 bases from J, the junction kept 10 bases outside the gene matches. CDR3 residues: CASRSSGEYLYEQYF. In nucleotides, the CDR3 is TGTGCCAGCAGGAGTAGCGGGGAGTATCTCTACGAGCAGTACTTC.

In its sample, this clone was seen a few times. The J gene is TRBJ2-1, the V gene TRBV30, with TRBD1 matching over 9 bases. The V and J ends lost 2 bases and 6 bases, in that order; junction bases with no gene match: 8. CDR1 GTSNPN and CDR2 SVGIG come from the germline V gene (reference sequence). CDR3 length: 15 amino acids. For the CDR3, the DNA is TGTGCCTGGAGTCTAACAGGGGGCTCTCGCAATGAGCAGTTCTTC. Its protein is CAWSLTGGSRNEQFF. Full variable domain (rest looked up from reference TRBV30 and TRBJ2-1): SQTIHQWPATLVQPVGSPLSLECTVEGTSNPNLYWYRQAAGRGLQLLFYSVGIGQISSEVPQNLSASRPQDRQFILSSKKLLLSDSGFYLCAWSLTGGSRNEQFFGPGTRLTVL.

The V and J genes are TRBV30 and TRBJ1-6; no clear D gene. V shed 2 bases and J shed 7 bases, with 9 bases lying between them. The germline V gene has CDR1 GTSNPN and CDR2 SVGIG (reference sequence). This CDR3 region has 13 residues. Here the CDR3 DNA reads TGTGCCTGGAGTCTATATCCCAATTCACCCCTCCACTTT. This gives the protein CAWSLYPNSPLHF.

CDR3 sequence reads: CASSPALGGTDTQYF. In nucleotides, the CDR3 is TGTGCCAGCTCACCAGCGCTAGGGGGCACAGATACGCAGTATTTT. The chain links TRBV18 to TRBJ2-3; weak D call: TRBD1 (5 bases). The CDR3 is made up of 15 amino acids. CDR1 and CDR2 from the germline V gene are KGHSH and LQKENI. V was pared by 2 bases and J by 1 base, with 10 bases between.

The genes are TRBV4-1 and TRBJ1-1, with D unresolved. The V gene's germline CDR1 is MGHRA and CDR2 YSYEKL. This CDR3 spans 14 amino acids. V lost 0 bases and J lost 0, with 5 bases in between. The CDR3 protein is CASSQDQLNTEAFF. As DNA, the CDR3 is TGCGCCAGCAGCCAAGACCAGTTGAACACTGAAGCTTTCTTT.

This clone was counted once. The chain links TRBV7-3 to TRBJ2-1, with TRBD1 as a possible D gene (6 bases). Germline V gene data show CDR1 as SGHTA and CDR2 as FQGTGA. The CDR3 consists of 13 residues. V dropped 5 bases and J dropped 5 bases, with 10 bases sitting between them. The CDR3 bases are TGTGCCAGCAGCGCCGACAGGAACAATGAGCAGTTCTTC. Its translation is CASSADRNNEQFF.

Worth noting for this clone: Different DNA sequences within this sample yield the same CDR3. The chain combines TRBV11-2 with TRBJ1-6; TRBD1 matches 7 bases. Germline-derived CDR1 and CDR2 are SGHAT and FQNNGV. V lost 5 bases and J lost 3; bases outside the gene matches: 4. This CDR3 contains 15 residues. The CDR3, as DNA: TGTGCCAGCAGCCCCGGACAGGTCTATAATTCACCCCTCCACTTT. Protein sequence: CASSPGQVYNSPLHF.

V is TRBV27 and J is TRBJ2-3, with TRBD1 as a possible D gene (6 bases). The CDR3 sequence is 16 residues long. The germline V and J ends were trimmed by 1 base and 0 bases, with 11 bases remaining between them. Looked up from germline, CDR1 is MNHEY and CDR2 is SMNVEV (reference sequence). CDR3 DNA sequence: TGTGCCAGCAGTTTATTCCGACAGGATAGCACAGATACGCAGTATTTT. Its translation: CASSLFRQDSTDTQYF.

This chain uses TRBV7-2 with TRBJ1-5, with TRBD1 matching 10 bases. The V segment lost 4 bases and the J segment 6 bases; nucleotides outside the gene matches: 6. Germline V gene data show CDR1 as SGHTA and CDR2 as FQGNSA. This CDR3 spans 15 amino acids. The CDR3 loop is CASSSDGDRGQPQHF. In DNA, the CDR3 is TGTGCCAGCAGCTCGGACGGGGACAGGGGTCAGCCCCAGCATTTT.

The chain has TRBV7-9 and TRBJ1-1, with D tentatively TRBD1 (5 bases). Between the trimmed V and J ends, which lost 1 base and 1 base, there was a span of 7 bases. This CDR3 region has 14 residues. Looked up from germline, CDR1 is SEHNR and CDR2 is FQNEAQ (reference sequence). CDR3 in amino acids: CASSLGTRNTEAFF. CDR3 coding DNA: TGTGCCAGCAGCTTAGGGACAAGGAACACTGAAGCTTTCTTT.

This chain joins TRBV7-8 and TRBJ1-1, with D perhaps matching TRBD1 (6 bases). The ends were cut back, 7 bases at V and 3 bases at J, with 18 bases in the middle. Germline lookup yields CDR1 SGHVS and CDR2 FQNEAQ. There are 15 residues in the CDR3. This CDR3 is CASTIGDILDTEAFF. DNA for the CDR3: TGTGCCAGCACCATAGGGGACATTCTGGACACTGAAGCTTTCTTT.

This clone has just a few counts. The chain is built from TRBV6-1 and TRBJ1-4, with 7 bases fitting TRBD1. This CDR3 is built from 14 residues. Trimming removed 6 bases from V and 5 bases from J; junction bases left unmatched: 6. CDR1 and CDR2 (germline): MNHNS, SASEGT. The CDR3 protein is CASRGTGENEKLFF. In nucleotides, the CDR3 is TGTGCCAGCAGGGGAACAGGGGAGAATGAAAAACTGTTTTTT.